This T cell receptor beta chain was obtained from a study of CD8+ T cells in alopecia areata. This clone was counted a few times. cDNA serving as the sequencing template came from extracted, reverse transcribed RNA. Produced via immunoSEQ multiplex PCR; TCRdb's table is partial and in-frame only. Of 110,000 to 150,000 clones listed, 58% are singletons. Trimming shortened V by 4 bases and J by 9 bases, and 19 bases separated the two germline ends. This CDR3 has 14 amino acids. Germline CDR1 SGHDT, CDR2 YYEEEE. The sequences come from CD4+ T cells sorted from blood, collected at week 0. This chain joins TRBV5-6 and TRBJ1-1; D remains ambiguous. The source is a human donor with alopecia areata. CDR3 nucleotide sequence: TGTGCCAGCAGCCCACGGGCCGACCACCCGCAAGCTTTCTTT. This translates into CASSPRADHPQAFF. The whole variable domain, remainder taken from reference TRBV5-6 and TRBJ1-1, is DAGVTQSPTHLIKTRGQQVTLRCSPKSGHDTVSWYQQALGQGPQFIFQYYEEEERQRGNFPDRFSGHQFPNYSSELNVNALLLGDSALYLCASSPRADHPQAFFGQGTRLTVV.